The entry below gives a single T cell receptor (beta chain) sequence along with its context. Its antigen remains unidentified. No base quality information exists; no much larger clone differs at one position. The immunoSEQ Assay was used to sequence TCRbeta CDR3 regions. After extraction, genomic DNA underwent amplification by bias-controlled multiplex PCR, followed by high-throughput sequencing. The source study handled its data this way. To quantify the absolute abundance of every unique TCRbeta CDR3 region, sequences were collapsed and filtered. T cell fraction was estimated by normalization of TCRbeta template counts to usable DNA, with usable DNA being measured through amplification of reference genes present in all nucleated cells. Repertoire TCRs were annotated as SARS-CoV-2-specific by exact matching of V gene, CDR3 amino acid sequence and J gene to a known reactive TCR set. The reference SARS-CoV-2 TCR set was obtained from MIRA and was filtered for enrichment in COVID-19-positive ImmuneCODE repertoires, whereby public or cross-reactive TCRs were removed. Using the MIRA antigens, annotated TCRs were further analysed by specific ORF or by position within an ORF. Breadth was defined as annotated unique rearrangements over total unique productive rearrangements; depth was the summed frequency of those rearrangements. Two-sided Wilcoxon rank-sum tests were used to compare TCR breadth between groups. TCRdb limited this immuneACCESS table to in-frame rearrangements with V and J called. A share of clones is missing; checked studies link under half to unresolved V genes, and the rest is unexplained. Clone size and V and J calls were adopted from that table, with D and trimming inferred from the DNA. Within this sample are 400,000 to 450,000 clones, with around 90% of them counted one time only. The ten largest clonotypes hold around 4.5% of the sample.

This record belongs to a study of Ad26.COV2.S vaccination and SARS-CoV-2 variants (dated by TCRdb to 2020 to 2022). Concerning the study at large: Vaccine-arm donors were drawn from COV1001, a multicentre, randomized, double-blind, placebo-controlled phase I-IIa trial of Ad26.COV2.S in healthy adults. Ad26.COV2.S was administered intramuscularly at 5 x 10^10 or 1 x 10^11 viral particles, either as a single shot or as two shots given 56 days apart. TCRbeta repertoire sequencing was used to assess the specificity and breadth of SARS-CoV-2-reactive T cell receptors after Ad26.COV2.S vaccination. A total of 32 samples were included in the TCR-sequenced set, comprising 19 Ad26.COV2.S vaccine recipients, 5 placebo recipients and 8 SARS-CoV-2 convalescent individuals. Trial participants were randomized into five groups of five: low-dose or high-dose Ad26.COV2.S given once or twice, or placebo on both occasions. Throughout the experiments and outcome assessment, investigators stayed blinded to trial group allocation. Beyond this particular receptor, the publication reports: The study was not powered for comparison of responses between vaccine doses or regimens. Higher spike-specific TCR breadth was observed in Ad26.COV2.S recipients than in placebo recipients (P = 0.0014). It was noted by the authors that total T cell responses may have been underestimated by the TCR breadth and depth analyses. Comparable non-spike TCR breadth was observed between vaccine and placebo recipients, consistent with only spike being contained in the vaccine. After vaccination, substantial breadth of spike-specific CD8+ and CD4+ T cell responses was reported.

The sample's treatment or condition label, in plain terms: roughly 18 received Ad26.COV2.S at low or high dose, single or two shots; a few received placebo; per-sample allocation not given. Repertoires of vaccine and placebo recipients were sequenced from samples collected on day 63 after the first injection. Between 29 July and 7 August 2020, Cohort 1b enrolled 20 to 30 adults aged 18-55 years at one site in Boston, USA. As a vaccine, Ad26.COV2.S was a replication-incompetent adenovirus type 26 vector that expressed a prefusion-stabilized SARS-CoV-2 spike protein derived from the original Wuhan strain. The CDR3 sequence holds 17 residues, the cysteine and phenylalanine included. Here the CDR3 DNA is all that survives: 51 bases in frame from base 1. From V the trimming removes 4 bases and from J it removes 1 base, while the gene matches leave 9 bases of the junction unaccounted for. CDR1 and CDR2, per the germline V gene, are MDHEN and SYDVKM.

Sequenced here: peripheral blood, sampled in a trial of Ad26.COV2.S vaccine versus placebo. The V gene is TRBV28 and the J gene is TRBJ2-2, with 7 bases in between that match TRBD1. The source is a person between 18 and 60 years old who received the Ad26.COV2.S COVID-19 vaccine or a placebo. The DNA reads TGTGCCAGCAGTTCCGATAATGACAGGGTGAACACCGGGGAGCTGTTTTTT. The resulting protein is CASSSDNDRVNTGELFF.